Following are 29 T cell receptor beta chains from one sample sequenced in a study of cytomegalovirus exposure and HLA in healthy donors. Vbeta (60) and Jbeta (13) primers were used in the PCR. TCRdb's table, derived via immunoSEQ multiplex PCR, lists solely in-frame clones and lacks some. The repertoire holds 150,000 to 200,000 clones, with 70% to 80% as singletons. Sequencing was carried out using PBMCs. The receptors come from a woman aged 30 to 39 in good health and CMV-seropositive.

This clone showed up just once. The chain employs TRBV14 and TRBJ2-1, with TRBD2 matching 9 bases. Trimming at V came to 6 bases and at J to 2 bases, leaving 8 bases not matched to a gene. The CDR3 totals 16 residues. Germline V gene lookup returns CDR1 SGHDN and CDR2 FVKESK. The CDR3: CASSTIAGAAYNEQFF. The CDR3 DNA reads TGTGCCAGCAGTACAATAGCGGGAGCCGCCTACAATGAGCAGTTCTTC.

The chain carries TRBV28 and TRBJ2-2; 9 bases are shared with TRBD1. J gave up 3 bases and V 5 bases, and 10 bases lay outside the gene matches. CDR1 and CDR2 (germline): MDHEN, SYDVKM. The CDR3 has 17 residues. In DNA, the CDR3 is TGTGCCAGCAGTAGCTTACAGGGGGCGCGTGACACCGGGGAGCTGTTTTTT. Its translation is CASSSLQGARDTGELFF.

The chain uses TRBV10-3 and TRBJ2-5, with TRBD2 as a possible D gene (6 bases). V was clipped by 9 bases and J by 4 bases, with 9 bases between them. This CDR3 is 11 amino acids long. The germline V gene encodes CDR1 ENHRY and CDR2 SYGVKD. The CDR3 DNA is TGTGCCATTAGCGGAGGAGAGACCCAGTACTTC. Translating gives CAISGGETQYF.

This chain connects TRBV18 to TRBJ2-6, with 7 positions matching TRBD1. Germline values: CDR1 KGHSH, CDR2 LQKENI. Germline trimming cut 1 base from V and 2 bases from J; bases unmatched to any gene: 11. This CDR3 has 19 residues. The CDR3 here is CASSPQVFQGGAGANVLTF. CDR3 coding DNA: TGTGCCAGCTCACCACAAGTTTTTCAAGGGGGCGCTGGGGCCAACGTCCTGACTTTC.

The V call is TRBV10-3, the J call TRBJ2-2; perhaps TRBD1 as D (7 bases). V lost 8 bases, J lost 0 bases, and 13 bases lay in between. This CDR3 spans 15 amino acids. CDR1 and CDR2 (germline): ENHRY, SYGVKD. CDR3 nucleotides: TGTGCCATCTCAGGGGGAGGTCCGAACACCGGGGAGCTGTTTTTT. This gives the protein CAISGGGPNTGELFF.

The chain is built from TRBV2 and TRBJ1-1; TRBD1 agrees at 7 bases. V lost 2 bases, J lost 4 bases, and 7 bases stayed unmatched. Per germline, CDR1 SNHLY and CDR2 FYNNEI. The CDR3 spans 15 residues. The CDR3 is CASSEKGAMVTEAFF. CDR3 coding DNA: TGTGCCAGCAGTGAAAAGGGGGCCATGGTCACTGAAGCTTTCTTT.

The chain combines TRBV27 with TRBJ2-7; 7 positions match TRBD2. J was trimmed by 5 bases and V by 5 bases; bases with no gene match: 15. In germline, CDR1 is MNHEY, CDR2 SMNVEV (reference sequence). This CDR3 contains 16 residues. CDR3 DNA sequence: TGTGCCAGCAGTACGCGCCTCGGGAGGTATCGGGACGAGCAGTACTTC. Translated, it gives CASSTRLGRYRDEQYF.

The rearrangement joins TRBV6-6 to TRBJ2-3, with D possibly TRBD2 on 6 matching bases. The V and J ends lost 5 bases and 6 bases respectively, with 15 bases between them. Germline values: CDR1 MNHNY, CDR2 SVGAGI (reference sequence). The CDR3 covers 14 residues. The chain's CDR3 is CASSPRTKVDTQYF. CDR3 DNA sequence: TGTGCCAGCAGTCCAAGGACTAAGGTGGATACGCAGTATTTT.

The chain recombines TRBV2 with TRBJ1-4, with 8 bases matching TRBD1. Germline V gene sequence: CDR1 SNHLY, CDR2 FYNNEI. This CDR3 region has 17 residues. The trim removed 2 bases at V and 5 bases at J, leaving 10 bases unmatched. The CDR3 DNA reads as TGTGCCAGCAGTGAATGGGACAGGCCTCTCCAAAATGAAAAACTGTTTTTT. It is translated as CASSEWDRPLQNEKLFF.

This chain links TRBV6-5 with TRBJ2-5; D not resolved. Germline CDR1 MNHEY, CDR2 SVGAGI. The CDR3 loop spans 14 amino acids. Trimming pared 5 bases from V and 1 base from J, leaving 11 bases between. The CDR3 region has the DNA TGTGCCAGCAGTGCGACCACAGTCCAAGAGACCCAGTACTTC. It translates to CASSATTVQETQYF.

The rearrangement links TRBV7-9 to TRBJ1-4; possibly TRBD1 for D (6 bases). The germline CDR1 and CDR2 sequences are SEHNR and FQNEAQ (reference sequence). The CDR3 sequence is 14 residues long. V lost 4 bases, J lost 4 bases, and 10 bases lay in between. CDR3 residues: CASSSGQFNEKLFF. CDR3 DNA sequence: TGTGCCAGCAGCTCCGGACAGTTTAATGAAAAACTGTTTTTT.

V usage is TRBV5-1 and J usage is TRBJ1-6; D unresolved. The CDR3 consists of 13 residues. Trimming pared 4 bases from V and 6 bases from J, leaving 8 bases between. Looked up from germline, CDR1 is SGHRS and CDR2 is YFSETQ. This CDR3 reads CASSLESNSPLHF. CDR3 sequence (DNA): TGCGCCAGCAGCCTGGAGAGTAATTCACCCCTCCACTTT.

This chain joins TRBV7-9 and TRBJ2-3; 9 bases fit TRBD1. V was pared by 4 bases and J by 4 bases, with 3 bases of the junction left unmatched. Germline values: CDR1 SEHNR, CDR2 FQNEAQ (reference sequence). The CDR3 totals 14 residues. The CDR3: CASSSRQGADTQYF. CDR3 bases: TGTGCCAGCAGCTCCCGACAGGGGGCAGATACGCAGTATTTT.

The gene calls are TRBV25-1 and TRBJ1-2; the D gene is possibly TRBD1 (6 bases). V shed 4 bases and J shed 2 bases, with 11 bases lying between them. The CDR3 length is 14 residues. Germline V gene sequence: CDR1 MGHDK, CDR2 SYGVNS. In nucleotides, the CDR3 is TGTGCCAGCAGTGGGACAGACAAAAACTATGGCTACACCTTC. Translating it yields CASSGTDKNYGYTF.

This chain joins TRBV7-9 and TRBJ1-1; possible D gene TRBD1, 5 bases. V dropped 1 base and J dropped 5 bases, with 11 bases sitting between them. From germline, CDR1 is SEHNR and CDR2 FQNEAQ (reference sequence). The CDR3 contains 14 residues. CDR3 loop: CASSLEGMGTEAFF. The CDR3 DNA is TGTGCCAGCAGCTTAGAGGGGATGGGGACTGAAGCTTTCTTT.

About this clone itself: This specimen includes other DNA sequences encoding the same CDR3. V is TRBV18 and J is TRBJ2-5, with D unresolved. This CDR3 spans 13 amino acids. The V and J ends lost 0 bases and 5 bases respectively, with 7 bases between them. Germline V lookup: CDR1 KGHSH, CDR2 LQKENI. The CDR3 DNA reads TGTGCCAGCTCACCACCGTCCGAGGAGACCCAGTACTTC. It yields the protein CASSPPSEETQYF.

The chain is built from TRBV7-9 and TRBJ1-2; 7 bases are shared with TRBD1. There are 15 residues in the CDR3. V dropped 6 bases and J dropped 6; count of bases not matched to a gene: 13. The V gene's germline CDR1 is SEHNR and CDR2 FQNEAQ (reference sequence). CDR3 sequence (DNA): TGTGCCAGCAGATACAGCCCCGGGACAGAGGATGGCTACACCTTC. It specifies CASRYSPGTEDGYTF.

For this clone: Other DNA sequences within the sample encode an identical CDR3. The rearrangement uses TRBV2 and TRBJ1-1; 7 nucleotides agree with TRBD1. The CDR3 extends over 15 amino acids. Looked up from germline, CDR1 is SNHLY and CDR2 is FYNNEI. V dropped 4 bases and J dropped 3; count of bases not matched to a gene: 8. The CDR3 is CASSGGGAIYTEAFF. In nucleotides, the CDR3 is TGTGCCAGCAGTGGAGGGGGCGCGATTTACACTGAAGCTTTCTTT.

This chain connects TRBV7-2 to TRBJ2-7; D gene unclear. Trimming cost V 0 bases and J 4 bases, with 7 bases left between them. The V gene's germline CDR1 is SGHTA and CDR2 FQGNSA. The CDR3 runs 13 residues. CDR3 residues: CASSLAGQYEQYF. The CDR3 DNA is TGTGCCAGCAGCTTAGCGGGCCAGTACGAGCAGTACTTC. Full variable domain (outside the CDR3, taken from reference TRBV7-2 and TRBJ2-7): GAGVSQSPSNKVTEKGKDVELRCDPISGHTALYWYRQSLGQGLEFLIYFQGNSAPDKSGLPSDRFSAERTGGSVSTLTIQRTQQEDSAVYLCASSLAGQYEQYFGPGTRLTVT.

The chain employs TRBV12-5 and TRBJ2-1; 9 nucleotides agree with TRBD2. V gave up 3 bases and J gave up 0 bases; unmatched junction bases: 3. The CDR3 length is 16 residues. Germline-derived CDR1 and CDR2 are LGHNT and FRNRAP. CDR3 sequence (DNA): TGTGCTAGTGGTTTCGAGCGGGAGGTCTCCTACAATGAGCAGTTCTTC. It specifies CASGFEREVSYNEQFF.

This rearrangement joins TRBV6-5 to TRBJ1-4; TRBD1 might be the D (5 bases). Germline-derived CDR1 and CDR2 are MNHEY and SVGAGI. Trimming left V 6 bases short and J 7 bases short, with 18 bases between. The CDR3 totals 15 residues. In nucleotides, the CDR3 is TGTGCCAGCAGGCGGACATCCCCATGGGGTGAAAAACTGTTTTTT. This sequence encodes CASRRTSPWGEKLFF.

This rearrangement joins TRBV6-5 to TRBJ1-2, with 8 bases that match TRBD1. This CDR3 is built from 14 residues. V shed 6 bases, J shed 4 bases, and the junction held 7 bases outside the gene matches. Germline V lookup: CDR1 MNHEY, CDR2 SVGAGI. The CDR3 nucleotides are TGTGCCAGCAGAAGGCAGGGGGCGATCTATGGCTACACCTTC. As protein: CASRRQGAIYGYTF.

This clone came up once. Other DNA sequences of this sample code for an identical CDR3. The chain recombines TRBV30 with TRBJ1-3, with D perhaps TRBD1 (6 bases). The length of the CDR3 is 14 residues. The V gene lost 3 bases and the J gene lost 3 bases, with 12 bases spanning the gap. Germline V gene sequence: CDR1 GTSNPN, CDR2 SVGIG (reference sequence). CDR3 loop: CAWRLGTFGNTIYF. The CDR3 DNA sequence: TGTGCCTGGAGGCTCGGGACATTTGGAAACACCATATATTTT.

The chain joins TRBV19 to TRBJ2-7; the D is unclear. The ends were cut back, 3 bases at V and 0 bases at J, with 6 bases in the middle. The CDR3 runs 13 residues. Germline V gene data show CDR1 as LNHDA and CDR2 as SQIVND (reference sequence). The CDR3 loop is CASSISSSYEQYF. For the CDR3, the DNA is TGTGCCAGTAGTATCTCCAGCTCCTACGAGCAGTACTTC.

This chain links TRBV5-4 with TRBJ2-2, with 14 bases that match TRBD2. Trimming at V came to 4 bases and at J to 8 bases, leaving 7 bases not matched to a gene. Germline V gene sequence: CDR1 SGHNT, CDR2 YYREEE (reference sequence). The CDR3 spans 16 residues. CDR3 DNA sequence: TGTGCCAGCAGCATTGGACTAGCGGGGGGTCAGGGGGAGCTGTTTTTT. Protein: CASSIGLAGGQGELFF.

V and J are TRBV6-6 and TRBJ1-2; D is ambiguous. The CDR3 runs 13 residues. CDR1 and CDR2 from the germline V gene are MNHNY and SVGAGI (reference sequence). With 5 bases removed from V and 4 bases from J, the gap between germline ends came to 11 bases. The CDR3 protein is CASSPKQTYGYTF. DNA of the CDR3: TGTGCCAGCAGTCCCAAACAAACCTATGGCTACACCTTC.

This sequence joins TRBV7-9 and TRBJ2-3; TRBD2 agrees at 8 bases. Unmatched junction bases numbered 9, after V lost 4 bases and J lost 6 bases. CDR3 length: 15 amino acids. Germline loops: CDR1 SEHNR, CDR2 FQNEAQ (reference sequence). CDR3 sequence reads: CASSWGSGVGDTQYF. The CDR3 DNA is TGTGCCAGCAGCTGGGGTAGCGGGGTCGGGGATACGCAGTATTTT.

The rearrangement joins TRBV5-4 to TRBJ1-2; no firm D call. The ends were cut back, 0 bases at V and 7 bases at J, with 25 bases in the middle. CDR3 length: 18 residues. Per germline, CDR1 SGHNT and CDR2 YYREEE (reference sequence). CDR3 bases: TGTGCCAGCAGCTTGGGGGGTGGTGTAAGCGGACGCCGAATTGGCTACACCTTC. Translating gives CASSLGGGVSGRRIGYTF.

The rearrangement joins TRBV5-1 to TRBJ2-2, with D unclear. This CDR3 has 16 amino acids. Germline values: CDR1 SGHRS, CDR2 YFSETQ. Trimming cost V 4 bases and J 3 bases, with 16 bases left between them. CDR3 nucleotides: TGCGCCAGCAGCCACATAAGTATAGAGGACACCGGGGAGCTGTTTTTT. Protein: CASSHISIEDTGELFF.